This entry is about one T cell receptor beta chain. The source of the sample is a study of synovial regulatory T cells in juvenile arthritis. The CDR3 totals 15 residues. The record lacks a DNA sequence. CDR1 MNHNS and CDR2 SASEGT come from the germline V gene. Only in-frame clones appear in the TCRdb table, and some are missing; sequencing was by immunoSEQ multiplex PCR. There are 9,000 to 10,000 clones in the sample, with about 2.1% held by the top ten. The chain carries TRBV6-1 and TRBJ2-2; TCRdb names TRBD2, which stays unverified in the absence of DNA. Sequenced material: Treg cells from blood. Regarding subset: remaining (HLA-DR-negative) circulating blood Treg cells. The TCR was taken from a donor between 2 and 35 years old with juvenile idiopathic arthritis. The CDR3 region is CASSSWTSGLGELFF.